This TCR beta chain is drawn from a study of human T cells and chemical hapten exposure. Sample time point: healthy volunteer bleed at 2 weeks. The total RNA was obtained from whole blood that was not fractionated. The library tagged individual cDNA molecules with unique molecular identifiers. TCRdb re-called the RACE reads with MiXCR, one entry per CDR3 protein. This table has 35,000 to 50,000 distinct CDR3 sequences, 3.5% to 4.5% appearing once. The CDR3 covers 18 residues. V lost 0 bases and J 2 bases, leaving 20 bases between the germline ends. The germline V gene has CDR1 DFQATT and CDR2 SNEGSKA (reference sequence). This clonotype was counted many times. Its antigen remains unknown. Broader study findings: DPC sensitization produced no change in TCRs with frequency above 1 in 1000.

The chain employs TRBV20-1 and TRBJ1-5; D might be TRBD1 (5 bases). Specimen: whole blood. This receptor was taken from a female donor in good health. Some clones in this sample may be carry-over from other donors' samples. Here the CDR3 reads CSARDTTGGIIGNQPQHF. DNA of the CDR3: TGCAGTGCTAGAGATACAACAGGTGGGATTATCGGCAATCAGCCCCAGCATTTT.